This T cell receptor (beta chain) was recovered during a study of STAT5B mutations in CD4+ large granular lymphocyte leukemia (dated by TCRdb to between 2021 and 2024). Study-wide context: Among healthy controls, the CDR3 'QG' motif was associated with a particular HLA allele. The TCRbeta repertoires of CD4+ T-cell large granular lymphocyte leukemia patients were compared with the TCRbeta repertoires of healthy blood donors. The purity of purified fractions was confirmed by flow cytometry on FACSCanto II or FACSVerse to exceed 95% among lymphocytes. Broader findings and caveats from the paper: Enrichment of TRBV06-family usage was observed among the top patient clones (8/27) relative to healthy controls (2/35). Data were not HLA-matched; higher clonality in CD4+ versus CD8+ T-LGLL could reflect the relatively small sample size. Main leukemic clonotypes were private to each patient, although under 30% appeared at low frequency in other patients' non-leukemic repertoires. Compared with healthy CD4+ repertoires, CD4-sorted patient repertoires appeared more clonal, and this difference remained even after the putative leukemic clones were removed.

From the germline V gene, CDR1 is ENHRY and CDR2 is SYGVKD. V and J are trimmed by 10 bases and 3 bases, and the gene matches miss 8 bases of the junction. The cysteine opens and the phenylalanine closes a CDR3 of 13 amino acids. The retained sequence is limited to the CDR3, 39 bases, with the frame set at the first base. The immunoSEQ assay at survey resolution was applied to genomic DNA for sequencing of TCRbeta rearrangements. The authors' analysis ran thus. In the TCR sequencing data, the lowest productive clonotype frequency that could be detected was 2.59 x 10-5. Only productive TCRbeta rearrangements, defined as complete and in-frame sequences, were included in the analyses. Simpson clonality, calculated in the immunoSEQ Analyzer version 3.0, was used as the measure of sample clonality. Clones were binned by frequency as very rare, small, medium, large (1-20%) or hyperexpanded (>20%). OLGA 1.2.3 estimated generation probabilities, VDJtools produced V-gene circos plots, VDJdb was queried for specificities, and GLIPH identified CDR3 motifs. TCRdb took over this immuneACCESS table, retaining in-frame rearrangements with V and J assigned. Such tables are incomplete; in checked studies, under half of the missing clones stem from an unresolved V gene, and the remainder is unexplained. From that table come the V and J calls and clone size; the DNA was used to work out D and trimming. Recorded for this sample are about 28,000 clones; approximately 79% of them occurred a single time. Of the sample, about 6.2% falls within the top ten clones.

Buffy coats from around 37 blood donors, supplied by the Finnish Red Cross blood service, were used as healthy controls. All TCR-sequenced material derived from peripheral blood: patient blood samples and healthy donor buffy coats. Ficoll-Hypaque gradient centrifugation was used to isolate peripheral blood mononuclear cells. CD4+ cells were purified magnetically from the buffy coats of healthy controls. The Gentra Puregene Cell and Tissue kit was used for genomic DNA extraction, and quantification was performed on a Qubit 2.0 fluorometer. To note about this clone: Its antigen is currently not known. No much larger clone exists at a distance of one base, and base qualities are not known.

The sequencing input was CD4+ T cells from blood buffy coats. The receptor was derived from a human donor in good health. The sequence is built from TRBV10-3 and TRBJ1-1; 7 central bases correspond to TRBD1. The DNA sequence is given as TGTGCCACCCGACAGGGTTTCGACACTGAAGCTTTCTTT. Its amino acids are CATRQGFDTEAFF.